This entry concerns a single T cell receptor beta chain. This sample is part of a study of blood T cell repertoires in COVID-19. Study summary: Specimens from acute and convalescent COVID-19 originated in the United States, Italy and Spain. Sources were T cells, B-cell-depleted T cells, or PBMCs; the material itself was cDNA or gDNA.

Profiled with immunoSEQ multiplex PCR; TCRdb holds only in-frame clones, not every one. The data show over 300,000 clones, with around four fifths seen just once and roughly 1.2% held by the top ten. This CDR3 is built from 16 residues. Germline CDR1 reads MNHEY; CDR2 reads SVGAGI. Deletions cut 4 bases from V and 4 bases from J, with 19 bases between. The rearrangement uses TRBV6-5 and TRBJ1-2; a possible D gene is TRBD1 (6 bases). Sequenced material: peripheral blood. The TCR comes from a woman between 50 and 59 years old with acute or convalescent COVID-19. CDR3 amino acids: CASSSTRTEDGYGYTF. The CDR3 nucleotides are TGTGCCAGCAGTTCGACGCGGACAGAGGATGGCTATGGCTACACCTTC.